This TCR beta chain is drawn from a study of blood T cell repertoires in COVID-19. Method: immunoSEQ multiplex PCR; TCRdb's copy keeps in-frame clones and lacks some. The sample gives nearly 100,000 clones, approximately 82% of which show up once; roughly 10% is in the top ten. V was pared by 0 bases and J by 6 bases, with 4 bases of the junction left unmatched. The CDR3 length is 15 residues. The germline V gene has CDR1 SGHRS and CDR2 YFSETQ. Specimen: peripheral blood. The clonotype comes from a man between 65 and 85 years old with acute or convalescent COVID-19. The V gene is TRBV5-1, the J gene TRBJ2-1, with 9 positions matching TRBD2. This CDR3 reads CASSLVAGAGNEQFF. Here the CDR3 DNA reads TGCGCCAGCAGCTTGGTAGCGGGAGCAGGCAATGAGCAGTTCTTC.